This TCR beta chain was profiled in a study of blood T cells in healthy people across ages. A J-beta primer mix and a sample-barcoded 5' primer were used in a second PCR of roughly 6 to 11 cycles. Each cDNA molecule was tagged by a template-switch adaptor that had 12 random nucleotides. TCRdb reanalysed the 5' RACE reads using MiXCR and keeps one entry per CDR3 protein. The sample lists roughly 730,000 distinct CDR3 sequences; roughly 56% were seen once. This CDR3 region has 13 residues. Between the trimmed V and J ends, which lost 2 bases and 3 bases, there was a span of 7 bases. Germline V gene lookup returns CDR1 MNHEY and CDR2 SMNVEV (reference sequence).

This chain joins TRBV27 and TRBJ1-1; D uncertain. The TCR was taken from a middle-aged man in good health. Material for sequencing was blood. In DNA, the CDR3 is TGTGCCAGCAGTTTAGCGACACACACTGAAGCTTTCTTT. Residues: CASSLATHTEAFF.